The present entry profiles one TCR beta chain with its context. The entry originates in a study of control samples from healthy donors and cancer patients. The data were produced by immunoSEQ multiplex PCR, yet TCRdb's version contains in-frame clones alone and is incomplete. The data show 97,000 or so clones, about 90% seen once. This receptor was identified in a woman between 18 and 29 years old in good health. The sample comprised blood.

The CDR3 nucleotides read TGTGCCAGCAGTTCCAATGAGCAGTTCTTC. It encodes CASSSNEQFF. The J gene is TRBJ2-1, the V gene TRBV12-3 or TRBV12-4; no reliable D call. This CDR3 region has 10 residues. V shed 4 bases and J shed 6 bases, with 1 base lying between them.